These T cell receptor beta chains were read from a single sample in a study of TIL therapy for anti-PD-1-resistant metastatic lung cancer. Measured with immunoSEQ multiplex PCR; TCRdb has only the in-frame clones, and not every one. Of 20,000 to 30,000 clones in the sample, 72% are singletons; the top ten hold approximately 7%. Source: tumor tissue, taken at baseline. The receptors were sampled from a person aged 25-85 years with non-small cell lung cancer. Both conserved end residues are part of each CDR3. Each record gives: J gene, V gene, D gene, clone size, CDR3 DNA, CDR3 protein. The D gene is left open where the match is weak. Only part of the rows carry a size: once, few, many, or a class if the clone is expanded.

TRBJ1-5 | TRBV18 | NA | medium-sized | TGTGCCAGCTCACCGCGGGGCGGGATCGGACCCCAGCATTTT | CASSPRGGIGPQHF
TRBJ2-7 | TRBV7-7 | NA | once | TGTGCTAGCAGCTTAGAGGTAAACTACGAGCAGTACTTC | CASSLEVNYEQYF
TRBJ2-1 | TRBV9 | NA | NA | TGTGCCAGCAGCGTAGGCAGGGGTTACAATGAGCAGTTCTTC | CASSVGRGYNEQFF
TRBJ1-1 | TRBV19 | NA | NA | TGTGCCAGTAGTCAGCCAGGGGTGGAGACTGAAGCTTTCTTT | CASSQPGVETEAFF
TRBJ1-4 | TRBV19 | TRBD1 | NA | TGTGCCAGTAGTGCCCGGACAGGGAAGAAAGAAAAACTGTTTTTT | CASSARTGKKEKLFF
TRBJ2-5 | TRBV18 | NA | once | TGTGCTGGGGCCAGGGGAAATCAAGAGACCCAGTACTTC | CAGARGNQETQYF
TRBJ2-7 | TRBV4-1 | NA | NA | TGCGCCAGCAGCCAAGTCGGATCGGCCGAGCAGTACTTC | CASSQVGSAEQYF
TRBJ1-1 | TRBV5-4 | TRBD1 | NA | TGTGCCAGCAGCGAGACCGCCTATCAGGGGGCCTCTGAAGCTTTCTTT | CASSETAYQGASEAFF
TRBJ2-5 | TRBV9 | TRBD1 | NA | TGTGCCAGCCAACCGGGACAGGGGCAGACCCAGTACTTC | CASQPGQGQTQYF
TRBJ1-1 | TRBV27 | NA | NA | TGTGCCAGCAGTTTTTTTGGGGGGACTGAAGCTTTCTTT | CASSFFGGTEAFF
TRBJ2-5 | TRBV7-2 | NA | NA | TGTGCCAGCAGCTTAACCGCCCCGAAAAGCGGAGGAGAGACCCAGTACTTC | CASSLTAPKSGGETQYF
TRBJ2-7 | TRBV7-2 | TRBD2 | few | TGTGCCAGCAGCTTAGGGACTAGCGTCGCCTACGAGCAGTACTTC | CASSLGTSVAYEQYF
TRBJ1-2 | TRBV5-5 | NA | NA | TGTGCCAGCAGCTCAAACCCGACAGCTAACTATGGCTACACCTTC | CASSSNPTANYGYTF
TRBJ1-2 | TRBV11-2 | TRBD1 | NA | TGTGCCAGCAGCTTAGCAGGGGGCTCTCCCTCCTTC | CASSLAGGSPSF
TRBJ2-7 | TRBV11-3 | TRBD1 | NA | TGTGCCAGCAGCTTAGTGGGGACAGATTCCTACGAGCAGTACTTC | CASSLVGTDSYEQYF
TRBJ2-1 | TRBV5-1 | TRBD2 | NA | TGCGCCAGCAGCTTGGGTGGGGGACTAACGAATGAGCAGTTCTTC | CASSLGGGLTNEQFF
TRBJ2-5 | TRBV18 | NA | NA | TGTGCCAGCTCACTACATGCAGGGGCCTCGGAGACCCAGTACTTC | CASSLHAGASETQYF
TRBJ1-5 | TRBV4-1 | NA | NA | TGCGCCAGCAGCCAAGACTTCGGGGGGCCCTATTATAGCAATCAGCCCCAGCATTTT | CASSQDFGGPYYSNQPQHF
TRBJ2-7 | TRBV9 | NA | few | TGTGCCAGCAGCGTAGACTCCCAATCCTACGAGCAGTACTTC | CASSVDSQSYEQYF
TRBJ2-3 | TRBV5-1 | TRBD2 | NA | TGCGCCAGCAGCTTGTCGAGCGGGGGGCCCACAGATACGCAGTATTTT | CASSLSSGGPTDTQYF
TRBJ1-2 | TRBV9 | NA | few | TGTGCCAGCAGCCCCCCGGGGGCAATCGTCTACACCTTC | CASSPPGAIVYTF
TRBJ2-7 | TRBV28 | TRBD2 | NA | TGTGCCAGCAGTTGGGGGGGGAACTCCTACGAGCAGTACTTC | CASSWGGNSYEQYF
TRBJ2-5 | TRBV5-5 | TRBD1 | NA | TGTGCCAGCAGCCTTGGGCATTTACAGGGGGCCCAAGAGACCCAGTACTTC | CASSLGHLQGAQETQYF
TRBJ2-1 | TRBV11-3 | TRBD2 | NA | TGTGCCAGCAGCTTAGGTTCGCTAGCGGGGGAAGAGCAGTTCTTC | CASSLGSLAGEEQFF
TRBJ2-7 | TRBV7-6 | NA | NA | TGTGCCAGCAGCCTCTCCCCCAGTATAACTCCCTACGAGCAGTACTTC | CASSLSPSITPYEQYF
TRBJ2-7 | TRBV15 | NA | NA | TGTGCCACCAGCAGAGATCGTGGGGTTACAAACGAGCAGTACTTC | CATSRDRGVTNEQYF
TRBJ2-1 | TRBV19 | TRBD2 | NA | TGTGCCAGTAGTACCCCTAAGACTAGCGGGCTTTACAATGAGCAGTTCTTC | CASSTPKTSGLYNEQFF
TRBJ2-3 | TRBV5-1 | NA | NA | TGCGCCAGCAGCTTGGAGGCCAGGGGGGGCACAGATACGCAGTATTTT | CASSLEARGGTDTQYF
TRBJ2-1 | TRBV5-1 | NA | few | TGCGCCAGCAGCTTGGCTGGCCATGAGCAGTTCTTC | CASSLAGHEQFF
TRBJ2-7 | TRBV10-1 | NA | NA | TGCGCCAGCAGTGAGTCGGGCAGACGAAACCTTTACGAGCAGTACTTC | CASSESGRRNLYEQYF
TRBJ2-7 | TRBV20-1 | NA | NA | TGCAGTGGGCGGGGTGGCGACGAGCAGTACTTC | CSGRGGDEQYF
TRBJ1-4 | TRBV27 | NA | NA | TGTGCCAGCAGTACCAAACGGGGAACTAATGAAAAACTGTTTTTT | CASSTKRGTNEKLFF
TRBJ2-7 | TRBV6-5 | NA | NA | TGTGCCAGCACCAGGGACTCGTCTACGTCCTACGAGCAGTACTTC | CASTRDSSTSYEQYF
TRBJ2-1 | TRBV11-3 | NA | NA | TGTGCCAGCAGCTTCCCCTGGGGGAACAGGGCCCCAAGCGATGAGCAGTTCTTC | CASSFPWGNRAPSDEQFF
TRBJ2-1 | TRBV19 | NA | NA | TGTGCCAGTAGCTCCTCGGGGAATGAGCAGTTCTTC | CASSSSGNEQFF
TRBJ1-2 | TRBV19 | NA | NA | TGTGCCAGTACCCTCCTTAGCAGACCGGTTGGCTACACCTTC | CASTLLSRPVGYTF
TRBJ2-3 | TRBV19 | NA | NA | TGTGCCATAAGTAATGGGGGGGCCACGGATACGCAGTATTTT | CAISNGGATDTQYF
TRBJ2-5 | TRBV6-5 | TRBD2 | NA | TGTGCCAGCAAACTAGCGGGGGGCCGCCAAGAGACCCAGTACTTC | CASKLAGGRQETQYF
TRBJ1-5 | TRBV15 | NA | NA | TGTGCCACCAGCAGAGATATAGGGGCAAATCAGCCCCAGCATTTT | CATSRDIGANQPQHF
TRBJ2-3 | TRBV2 | NA | NA | TGTGCCGTTCACTCTAGGGTCGTCCCTGGCACAGATACGCAGTATTTT | CAVHSRVVPGTDTQYF
TRBJ1-6 | TRBV5-1 | TRBD1 | NA | TGCGCCAGCAGGAGTGGGACAGCTTATAATTCACCCCTCCACTTT | CASRSGTAYNSPLHF
TRBJ2-2 | TRBV5-1 | NA | NA | TGCGCCAGCGGACTATCGGCAGGGGGTCCCGGGGAGCTGTTTTTT | CASGLSAGGPGELFF
TRBJ2-7 | TRBV27 | NA | NA | TGTGCCAGCACTGGGGGGCCTTCCTACGAGCAGTACTTC | CASTGGPSYEQYF
TRBJ1-2 | TRBV13 | TRBD1 | NA | TGTGCCAGCAGCTGCGACCGGGACAGTCATCCCATAATAGCGGGCTACACCTTC | CASSCDRDSHPIIAGYTF
TRBJ2-5 | TRBV6-6 | NA | NA | TGTGCCAGCAGGAACCCGGGGGAGACCCAGTACTTC | CASRNPGETQYF
TRBJ2-5 | TRBV11-2 | TRBD1 | NA | TGTGCCAGCAGCCCACCCCGCCAGGGGGCTCTTCGAGAGACCCAGTACTTC | CASSPPRQGALRETQYF
TRBJ2-7 | TRBV6-1 | NA | NA | TGTGCCAGCCGGGACAAGTCCTACGAGCAGTACTTC | CASRDKSYEQYF
TRBJ1-6 | TRBV4-1 | NA | NA | TGCGCCAGCAGCCAAGGGCGTATTTCTAATTCACCCCTCCACTTT | CASSQGRISNSPLHF
TRBJ2-6 | TRBV29-1 | NA | NA | TGCAGCGTTGAATCAACACAGGTGCCCTCTGGGGCCAACGTCCTGACTTTC | CSVESTQVPSGANVLTF
TRBJ2-7 | TRBV19 | NA | NA | TGTGCCAGTAGTATTCGGGGGCTATCATCCTACGAGCAGTACTTC | CASSIRGLSSYEQYF
TRBJ1-5 | TRBV15 | NA | NA | TGTGCCACCAGCAGAGAGGGGAGGCGCAATCAGCCCCAGCATTTT | CATSREGRRNQPQHF
TRBJ2-7 | TRBV7-2 | NA | NA | TGTGCCAGCAGTCAGCCTCACGGGTCATCCTACGAGCAGTACTTC | CASSQPHGSSYEQYF
TRBJ1-6 | TRBV6-5 | NA | NA | TGTGCCAGCAGTAAGGACTCTAGCCCGTCACCCCTCCACTTT | CASSKDSSPSPLHF
TRBJ2-1 | TRBV19 | NA | NA | TGTGCCAGTAGAAGGCGGGGTGGTGACAATGAGCAGTTCTTC | CASRRRGGDNEQFF
TRBJ1-1 | TRBV7-9 | NA | NA | TGTGCCAGCAGCCCGGGACTCTCGGGGGCTGAAGCTTTCTTT | CASSPGLSGAEAFF
TRBJ2-5 | TRBV13 | NA | NA | TGTGCCAGCAGCCCCGACGGCCCTGAGCAGTACTTC | CASSPDGPEQYF
TRBJ1-3 | TRBV5-3 | NA | NA | TGTGCCAGAAGCTTTGGGGCTGGAAACACCATATATTTT | CARSFGAGNTIYF
TRBJ1-3 | TRBV6-6 | NA | NA | TGTGCCAGCAGGCCTTACAAGGGGACTGGAAACACCATATATTTT | CASRPYKGTGNTIYF
TRBJ1-5 | TRBV6-6 | NA | few | TGTGCCAGCCGAGCGGACAGATCCAATCAGCCCCAGCATTTT | CASRADRSNQPQHF
TRBJ2-1 | TRBV30 | TRBD2 | NA | TGTGCCTGGAGTGTAGGGACTAGCTCCTACAATGAGCAGTTCTTC | CAWSVGTSSYNEQFF